The 5 T cell receptor beta chains below come from one sample, sequenced in a study of OX40 agonist ivuxolimab in advanced cancers. Assay: immunoSEQ multiplex PCR; the TCRdb copy retains only in-frame clones and omits some. The sample lists around 70,000 clones, 85% occurring once. Source: CD4+ or CD8+ T cells sorted from blood, taken in a trial of the OX40 agonist ivuxolimab. The receptors were gathered from an adult with an advanced solid tumor such as melanoma, head and neck, liver or kidney cancer.

The table lists this clone with a count of one. The J gene is TRBJ2-5, the V gene TRBV28, with 8 bases matching TRBD1. The V gene's germline CDR1 is MDHEN and CDR2 SYDVKM. The CDR3 spans 18 residues. After removal of 4 bases from V and 7 bases from J, the junction contained 20 bases not matched to a gene. The CDR3 loop reads CASSYPITSRTGWGTQYF. The CDR3 DNA reads as TGTGCCAGCAGTTACCCCATTACCTCACGGACAGGGTGGGGGACCCAGTACTTC.

This clone was picked up one time. The genes are TRBV28 and TRBJ2-4, with D possibly called TRBD1 or TRBD2 (6 bases each). V lost 3 bases and J lost 2, with 11 bases in between. Germline V gene data show CDR1 as MDHEN and CDR2 as SYDVKM. The CDR3 runs 15 residues. CDR3 nucleotides: TGTGCCAGCAGTTTCGGAGGGGGTACCAAAAACATTCAGTACTTC. Its translation: CASSFGGGTKNIQYF.

V is TRBV7-8 and J is TRBJ2-7; TRBD2 matches at 7 bases. The CDR3 contains 16 residues. Germline V gene data show CDR1 as SGHVS and CDR2 as FQNEAQ. V lost 1 base to trimming and J lost 1 base; unmatched junction nucleotides: 7. The CDR3 region is CASSLVGSRESYEQYF. CDR3 nucleotide sequence: TGTGCCAGCAGCTTAGTAGGTTCGCGGGAGTCCTACGAGCAGTACTTC. The whole variable domain, remainder taken from reference TRBV7-8 and TRBJ2-7, is GAGVSQSPRYKVAKRGQDVALRCDPISGHVSLFWYQQALGQGPEFLTYFQNEAQLDKSGLPSDRFFAERPEGSVSTLKIQRTQQEDSAVYLCASSLVGSRESYEQYFGPGTRLTVT.

V and J are TRBV4-1 and TRBJ2-4; no clear D. Germline assignment: CDR1 MGHRA and CDR2 YSYEKL. The V gene lost 0 bases and the J gene lost 6 bases, with 21 bases spanning the gap. The CDR3 runs 18 residues. The CDR3 DNA sequence: TGCGCCAGCAGCCAAGATTGGGTATCACCCACGTTGGGAAACATTCAGTACTTC. It translates to CASSQDWVSPTLGNIQYF.

J is TRBJ2-5 and V is TRBV2, with D possibly matching TRBD1 (6 bases). V was pared by 0 bases and J by 1 base, with 12 bases between. The CDR3 is made up of 16 amino acids. Germline V gives CDR1 SNHLY, CDR2 FYNNEI. This CDR3 reads CASSEAGDTLQETQYF. The CDR3 DNA is TGTGCCAGCAGTGAAGCAGGGGACACACTCCAAGAGACCCAGTACTTC.